This TCR beta chain was captured in a study of CXCR3-negative and CXCR3-positive naive CD8 T cells. General study results and limits: Naive subsets displayed similar surface CD5, and TCR strength was inferred from TRB CDR3 properties. TRBV-TRBJ usage matched between naive CXCR3-negative and CXCR3-positive cells but not between memory cells.

cDNA libraries for TRB were generated by 5' RACE incorporating UMI labels. TCRdb reanalyzed the 5' RACE reads, giving one entry per CDR3 protein sequence and no DNA. This listing includes 100,000 to 150,000 distinct CDR3 sequences. On this clonotype itself: Its antigen is currently unknown.

This CDR3 comprises 14 residues. The germline gives CDR1 LGHNA, CDR2 YSLEER. This chain uses TRBV4-3 with TRBJ1-1. Input material: naive CXCR3- CD8+ T cells from blood. Noted subset: CD45RO-CCR7+CD27+CD95- naive CD8+ T cells lacking CXCR3 (TNR3-). The source is a human donor in good health. Some clones in this sample may be carry-over from other donors' samples. CDR3 region: CASSQVGLDTEAFF.